This is a list of T cell receptor beta chains from one sample in a study of blood T cells in healthy people across ages. From the 5' RACE reads, TCRdb called clonotypes with MiXCR, one entry per CDR3 protein. The repertoire holds around 870,000 distinct CDR3 sequences, with around 30% as singletons. Sequenced material: blood. These receptors were taken from an elderly woman in good health. The CDR3 runs from the conserved cysteine through the conserved F or W. A D gene is named only where the DNA matches it firmly. The size entry is marked missing in some rows and otherwise reads once, few, many or a size class.

d_gene	abundance	v_gene	j_gene	CDR3aa	CDR3nt
.	many	TRBV28	TRBJ1-1	CASSVTQGMGTEAFF	TGTGCCAGCAGTGTAACCCAGGGGATGGGAACTGAAGCTTTCTTT
.	.	TRBV20-1	TRBJ2-3	CSARAFASTDTQYF	TGCAGTGCTAGGGCCTTTGCTAGCACAGATACGCAGTATTTT
.	.	TRBV2	TRBJ2-7	CASSEVVLNEQYF	TGTGCCAGCAGTGAGGTAGTACTTAATGAGCAGTACTTC
.	.	TRBV2	TRBJ1-1	CASSTQKAFF	TGTGCCAGCAGTACCCAAAAGGCTTTCTTT
.	few	TRBV7-2	TRBJ1-1	CASSGRGTGFSEAFF	TGTGCCAGCAGCGGCAGAGGCACCGGCTTCTCTGAAGCTTTCTTT
.	many	TRBV7-8	TRBJ2-7	CASSFLREREQYF	TGTGCCAGCAGCTTTCTCAGGGAACGCGAGCAGTACTTC
.	many	TRBV5-1	TRBJ2-3	CASTPDSSTDTQYF	TGCGCCAGCACCCCGGACAGTAGCACAGATACGCAGTATTTT
TRBD1	.	TRBV12-3/TRBV12-4	TRBJ1-6	CATGTGDSPLHF	TGTGCCACCGGGACAGGGGATTCACCCCTCCACTTT
.	many	TRBV29-1	TRBJ1-2	CSVLSQANGYTF	TGCAGCGTTCTGTCCCAGGCTAATGGCTACACCTTC
TRBD2	.	TRBV4-1	TRBJ2-5	CASSQDLTSGWETQYF	TGCGCCAGCAGCCAAGATCTGACTAGCGGCTGGGAGACCCAGTACTTC
TRBD2	.	TRBV2	TRBJ2-7	CASSDAGGASYEQYF	TGTGCCAGCAGTGACGCCGGGGGGGCGTCCTACGAGCAGTACTTC
.	few	TRBV6-2/TRBV6-3	TRBJ1-1	CASSENRVHHTEAFF	TGTGCCAGCAGCGAGAACAGGGTTCATCACACTGAAGCTTTCTTT
.	many	TRBV6-1	TRBJ1-2	CASRGGGSNYGYTF	TGTGCCAGCCGCGGAGGGGGTTCCAACTATGGCTACACCTTC
.	few	TRBV19	TRBJ1-5	CASSIQVYQPQHF	TGTGCCAGTAGTATACAGGTGTATCAGCCCCAGCATTTT
.	.	TRBV9	TRBJ2-7	CASSDGTASYEQYF	TGTGCCAGCAGCGATGGGACGGCCTCCTACGAGCAGTACTTC
.	many	TRBV10-1	TRBJ2-5	CASSEQKMNQETQYF	TGCGCCAGCAGTGAGCAGAAGATGAACCAAGAGACCCAGTACTTC
.	many	TRBV5-1	TRBJ2-7	CASSLGLALSGHFSYEQYF	TGCGCCAGCAGCTTGGGACTTGCCCTATCGGGTCATTTTTCCTACGAGCAGTACTTC
TRBD1	many	TRBV20-1	TRBJ2-7	CSAWTGSYEQYF	TGCAGTGCTTGGACAGGGTCCTACGAGCAGTACTTC
.	many	TRBV7-2	TRBJ2-7	CASSSYAISGNYEQYF	TGTGCCAGCAGCTCGTACGCGATTAGCGGCAACTACGAGCAGTACTTC
.	.	TRBV29-1	TRBJ2-7	CSGTQSYEQYF	TGCAGCGGGACCCAGTCCTACGAGCAGTACTTC
TRBD2	many	TRBV5-1	TRBJ2-3	CASSLGNSGATDTQYF	TGCGCCAGCAGCTTGGGGAACAGCGGGGCCACAGATACGCAGTATTTT
.	many	TRBV12-3/TRBV12-4	TRBJ1-6	CASSLQLGGSPLHF	TGTGCCAGCAGTTTACAGCTGGGAGGTTCACCCCTCCACTTT